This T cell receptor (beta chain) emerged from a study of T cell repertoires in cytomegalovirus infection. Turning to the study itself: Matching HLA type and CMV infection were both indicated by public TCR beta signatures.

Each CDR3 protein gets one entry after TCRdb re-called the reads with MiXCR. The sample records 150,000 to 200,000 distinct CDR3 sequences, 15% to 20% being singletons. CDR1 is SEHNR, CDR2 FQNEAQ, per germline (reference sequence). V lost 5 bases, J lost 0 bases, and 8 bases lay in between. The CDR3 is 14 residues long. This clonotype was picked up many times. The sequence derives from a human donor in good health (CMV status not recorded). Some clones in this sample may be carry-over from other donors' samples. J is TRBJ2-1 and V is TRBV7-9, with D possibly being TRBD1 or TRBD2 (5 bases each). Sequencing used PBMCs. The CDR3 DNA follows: TGTGCCAGCAGCCGAGGGGACTCCTACAATGAGCAGTTCTTC. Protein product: CASSRGDSYNEQFF.